This TCR beta chain emerged from a study of T cell responses to AZD1222 COVID-19 vaccine. Whole-study results and caveats: Among vaccine-associated CD4 TCRs, coverage spanned spike, with dominance at 160-218 and 743-854. Females made up more of the donors, who were largely white British, and clonal diversity may have come out too low.

Looked up from germline, CDR1 is MNHEY and CDR2 is SMNVEV (reference sequence). The CDR3 has 14 residues. The ends lost 4 bases at V and 7 bases at J; junction bases unmatched: 4. Libraries were prepared by immunoSEQ multiplex PCR; TCRdb keeps only in-frame clonotypes and omits some of them. The sample holds approximately 150,000 clones, approximately 90% seen once. In regard to this clone: Its antigen is unidentified.

The sequence derives from an adult who received the AZD1222 COVID-19 vaccine. Source: peripheral blood, taken 28 days after the second AZD1222 dose. The rearrangement joins TRBV27 to TRBJ1-4; TRBD1 matches 9 bases. In DNA, the CDR3 is TGTGCCAGCAGTTACAGGGGGCGCGTTGAAAAACTGTTTTTT. Encoded protein: CASSYRGRVEKLFF.